This is a list of T cell receptor beta chains from one sample in a study of CD8 T cells in ankylosing spondylitis. From the 5' RACE reads, TCRdb called clonotypes with MiXCR, one entry per CDR3 protein. The sample lists about 170,000 distinct CDR3 sequences; 18% were seen once. Material: blood, either unsorted or a sorted T cell fraction (not recorded which). These receptors all stem from a male donor with ankylosing spondylitis or in good health (not recorded which). Both conserved end residues are part of each CDR3. The D gene is left open where the match is weak.

v_call,d_call,j_call,cdr3_aa
TRBV20-1,TRBD1,TRBJ2-7,CSARDLLDRVSEQYF
TRBV28,-,TRBJ2-2,CASSLTGLGTTGELFF
TRBV20-1,-,TRBJ1-5,CSALTPQGSGPQHF
TRBV29-1,-,TRBJ2-3,CSVVGGTSTDTQYF
TRBV20-1,TRBD2,TRBJ2-2,CSARIGGAGELFF
TRBV5-5,-,TRBJ2-7,CASSPPQGASYEQYF
TRBV12-3/TRBV12-4,-,TRBJ1-5,CASSLVISAAGPQHF
TRBV10-3,-,TRBJ2-1,CAISETAPDYNEQFF
TRBV3-1,-,TRBJ2-3,CASSHRGDSDTQYF
TRBV7-9,TRBD2,TRBJ2-1,CASSQTSIDEQFF
TRBV6-1,-,TRBJ2-1,CASSPGLLGAYNEQFF
TRBV29-1,-,TRBJ2-7,CSVEDRRGYEQYF
TRBV5-1,TRBD1,TRBJ2-2,CASSLSVGTGTGELFF
TRBV5-1,-,TRBJ2-2,CASSWERDTGELFF
TRBV27,-,TRBJ1-5,CASRPYSNQPQHF
TRBV5-1,-,TRBJ1-5,CASSLWGDSNQPQHF
TRBV29-1,TRBD1,TRBJ2-3,CSVGQDRGDTQYF
TRBV20-1,-,TRBJ1-5,CSARETGLSNQPQHF
TRBV29-1,TRBD1,TRBJ1-2,CSVFGQGRYTF
TRBV30,TRBD2,TRBJ2-3,CAAPSGTADTQYF
TRBV29-1,-,TRBJ2-5,CSVEGGETQYF
TRBV6-4,-,TRBJ1-6,CASSDGSYNSPLHF
TRBV28,TRBD2,TRBJ2-1,CASRLAGVSNNEQFF
TRBV28,-,TRBJ1-1,CASSPGGGLITEAFF
TRBV10-3,TRBD1,TRBJ1-2,CAISEGQGVNYGYTF
TRBV13,-,TRBJ2-2,CTFCLGRRGLVGTGELFF
TRBV19,-,TRBJ1-6,CASSISASPLHF
TRBV5-1,TRBD2,TRBJ2-1,CASRPTSGHSYNEQFF
TRBV2,-,TRBJ1-5,CASSEYSKQPQHF
TRBV7-7,-,TRBJ2-7,CASSSLDSPGEQYF
TRBV28,-,TRBJ2-3,CASSPNRWGADTQYF
TRBV24-1,TRBD2,TRBJ2-7,CATSDAEGAGIYYEQYF
TRBV5-1,-,TRBJ2-1,CASSLAQTGSYNEQFF
TRBV20-1,-,TRBJ2-7,CSARMGEQYF
TRBV4-1,TRBD1,TRBJ2-7,CASSQDPTGVSYEQYF
TRBV28,-,TRBJ2-6,CASSSTTVSGANVLTF
TRBV27,-,TRBJ2-3,CASSHDPDLTQTDTQYF
TRBV6-1,-,TRBJ2-1,CASSRRGSSYNEQFF
TRBV27,-,TRBJ1-1,CASKMNTEAFF
TRBV10-3,TRBD1,TRBJ2-5,CAISESTGVGETQYF
TRBV7-2,-,TRBJ2-5,CASSSEGETQYF
TRBV29-1,-,TRBJ2-1,CSVDGLDTEQFF